This T cell receptor (beta chain) derives from a study of regulatory T cells in long-lasting Graves disease. Regarding time point: newly diagnosed GD, antithyroid drugs for less than 3 months. The TCR library was prepared using RNA isolated from PBMCs. Trimming removed 2 bases from V and 2 bases from J, with 8 bases in between. CDR1 is SQVTM, CDR2 ANQGSEA, per germline. The length of the CDR3 is 13 residues. In this sample, this clonotype turned up many times. Building the TCR beta libraries relied on iRepertoire HTBI primers, and CDR3 regions underwent Arm-PCR. One entry per CDR3 protein results from TCRdb running MiXCR on the multiplex PCR reads. The sample records under 700,000 distinct CDR3 sequences, around 15% being singletons. These records were also assigned to another study, of T cells in Graves' hyperthyroidism and ophthalmopathy.

The J gene is TRBJ2-3, the V gene TRBV29-1; D unclear. Material: peripheral blood mononuclear cells (PBMCs), obtained at new diagnosis, from a patient treated with antithyroid drugs. This TCR came from a woman aged 40-65 years with Graves disease. This CDR3 is CSVETGFTDTQYF. CDR3 DNA: TGCAGCGTTGAAACCGGGTTCACAGATACGCAGTATTTT.